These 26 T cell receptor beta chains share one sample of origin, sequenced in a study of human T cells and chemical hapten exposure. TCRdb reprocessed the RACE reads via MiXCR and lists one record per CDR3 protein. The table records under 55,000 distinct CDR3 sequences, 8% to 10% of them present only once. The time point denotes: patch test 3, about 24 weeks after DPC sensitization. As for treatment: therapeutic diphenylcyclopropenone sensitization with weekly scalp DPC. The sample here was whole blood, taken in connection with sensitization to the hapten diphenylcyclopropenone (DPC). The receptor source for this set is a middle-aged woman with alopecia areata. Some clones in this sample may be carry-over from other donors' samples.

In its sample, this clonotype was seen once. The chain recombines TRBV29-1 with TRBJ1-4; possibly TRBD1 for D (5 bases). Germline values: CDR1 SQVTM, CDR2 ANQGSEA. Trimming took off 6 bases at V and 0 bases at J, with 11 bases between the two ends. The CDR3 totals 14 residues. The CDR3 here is CSVRGAATNEKLFF. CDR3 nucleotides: TGCAGCGTCCGAGGGGCGGCAACTAATGAAAAACTGTTTTTT.

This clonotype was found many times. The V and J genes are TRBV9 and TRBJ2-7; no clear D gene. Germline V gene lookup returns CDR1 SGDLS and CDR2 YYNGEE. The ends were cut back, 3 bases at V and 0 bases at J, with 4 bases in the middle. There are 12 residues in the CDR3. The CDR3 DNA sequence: TGTGCCAGCAGCGGGCACTCCTACGAGCAGTACTTC. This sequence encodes CASSGHSYEQYF.

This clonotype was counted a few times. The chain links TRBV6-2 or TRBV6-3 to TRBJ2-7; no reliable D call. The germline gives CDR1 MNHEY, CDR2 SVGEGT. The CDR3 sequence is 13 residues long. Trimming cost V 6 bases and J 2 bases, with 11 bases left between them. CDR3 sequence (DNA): TGTGCCAGCAGCGAGGTTCGGGCCTACGAGCAGTACTTC. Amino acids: CASSEVRAYEQYF.

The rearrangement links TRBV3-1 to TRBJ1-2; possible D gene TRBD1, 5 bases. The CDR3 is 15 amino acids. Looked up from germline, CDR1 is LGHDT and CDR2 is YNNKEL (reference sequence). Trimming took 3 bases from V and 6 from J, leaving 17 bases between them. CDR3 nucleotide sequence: TGTGCCAGCAGCCAGCTCTGGGACGGCAAAGATGGCTACACCTTC. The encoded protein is CASSQLWDGKDGYTF.

DNA for the CDR3: TGTGCCAGCAGCAAAGACGCAGAGGCCAGGGCCCCTGAAAAACTGTTTTTT. Its protein is CASSKDAEARAPEKLFF. The rearrangement links TRBV21-1 to TRBJ1-4. TRBV21-1 is given as a pseudogene. The CDR3 consists of 17 residues.

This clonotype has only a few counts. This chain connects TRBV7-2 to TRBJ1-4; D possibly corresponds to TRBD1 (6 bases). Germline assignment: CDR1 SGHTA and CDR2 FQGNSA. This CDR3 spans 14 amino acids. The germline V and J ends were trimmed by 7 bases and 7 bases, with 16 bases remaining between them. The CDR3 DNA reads TGTGCCAGCACCTCTGGGGGCATGGGTGAAAAACTGTTTTTT. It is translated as CASTSGGMGEKLFF.

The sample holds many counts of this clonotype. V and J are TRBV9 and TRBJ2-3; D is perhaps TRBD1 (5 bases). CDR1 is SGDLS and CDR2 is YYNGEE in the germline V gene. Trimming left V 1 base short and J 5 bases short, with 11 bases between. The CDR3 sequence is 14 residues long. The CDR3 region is CASSVQGTVDTQYF. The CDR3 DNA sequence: TGTGCCAGCAGCGTACAGGGAACGGTAGATACGCAGTATTTT.

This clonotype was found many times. This chain's CDR3 is CASSGGWANVLTF. The CDR3 nucleotides are TGTGCCAGCAGTGGTGGTTGGGCCAACGTCCTGACTTTC. The rearrangement uses TRBV2 and TRBJ2-6; no definite D call. Trimming took off 4 bases at V and 5 bases at J, with 6 bases between the two ends. Germline V gene data show CDR1 as SNHLY and CDR2 as FYNNEI. The CDR3 is 13 residues long.

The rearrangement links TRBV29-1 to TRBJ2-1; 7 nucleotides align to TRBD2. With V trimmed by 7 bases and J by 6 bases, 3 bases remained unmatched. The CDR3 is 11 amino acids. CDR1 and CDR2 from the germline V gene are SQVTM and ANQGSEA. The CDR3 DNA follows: TGCAGCGCCGCTAGCGGCAATGAGCAGTTCTTC. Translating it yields CSAASGNEQFF.

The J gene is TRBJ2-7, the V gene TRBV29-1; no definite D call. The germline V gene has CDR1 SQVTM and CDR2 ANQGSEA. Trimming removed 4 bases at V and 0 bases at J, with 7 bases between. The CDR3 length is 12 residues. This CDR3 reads CSVGDTSYEQYF. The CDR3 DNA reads TGCAGCGTTGGAGACACCTCCTACGAGCAGTACTTC.

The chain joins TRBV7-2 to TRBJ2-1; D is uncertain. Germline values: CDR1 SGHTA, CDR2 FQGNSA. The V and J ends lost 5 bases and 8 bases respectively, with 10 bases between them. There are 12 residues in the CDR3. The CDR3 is CASSPQFDEQFF. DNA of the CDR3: TGTGCCAGCAGCCCCCAATTCGATGAGCAGTTCTTC.

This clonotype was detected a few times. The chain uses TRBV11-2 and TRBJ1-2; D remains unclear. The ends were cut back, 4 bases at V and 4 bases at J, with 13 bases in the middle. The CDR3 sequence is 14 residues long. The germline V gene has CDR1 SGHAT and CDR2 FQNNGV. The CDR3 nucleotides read TGTGCCAGCAGCTCGGAATTGTCCGCCTATGGCTACACCTTC. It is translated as CASSSELSAYGYTF.

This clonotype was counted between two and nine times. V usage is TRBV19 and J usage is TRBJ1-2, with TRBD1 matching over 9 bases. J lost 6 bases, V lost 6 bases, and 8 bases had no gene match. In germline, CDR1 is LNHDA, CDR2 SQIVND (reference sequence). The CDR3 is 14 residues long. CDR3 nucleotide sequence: TGTGCCAGTAGAGAACTCGGACAGGGGAATGGCTACACCTTC. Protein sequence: CASRELGQGNGYTF.

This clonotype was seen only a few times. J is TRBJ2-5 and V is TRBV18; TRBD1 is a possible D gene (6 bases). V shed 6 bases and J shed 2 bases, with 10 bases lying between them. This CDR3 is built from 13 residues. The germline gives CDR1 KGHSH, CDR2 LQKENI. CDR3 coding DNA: TGTGCCAGCTCTAGGGACACTCAAGAGACCCAGTACTTC. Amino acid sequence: CASSRDTQETQYF.

The CDR3 bases are TGTGCCAGCAGCATACACTCGGAGACCGCCGCCTACAATGAGCAGTTCTTC. It is translated as CASSIHSETAAYNEQFF. The V and J genes are TRBV21-1 and TRBJ2-1. TRBV21-1 is designated a pseudogene. CDR3 length: 17 amino acids.

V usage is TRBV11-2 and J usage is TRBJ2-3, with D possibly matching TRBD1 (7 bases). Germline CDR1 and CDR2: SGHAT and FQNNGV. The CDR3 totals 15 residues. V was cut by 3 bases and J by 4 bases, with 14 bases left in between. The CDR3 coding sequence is TGTGCCAGCAGCTTTGTCATCAGGGGGGCAGATACGCAGTATTTT. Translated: CASSFVIRGADTQYF.

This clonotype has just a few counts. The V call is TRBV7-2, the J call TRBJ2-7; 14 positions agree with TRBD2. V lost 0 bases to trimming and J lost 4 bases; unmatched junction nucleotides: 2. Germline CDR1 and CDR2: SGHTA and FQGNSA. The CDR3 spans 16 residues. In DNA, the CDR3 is TGTGCCAGCAGCTTAGCGAGGACTAGCGGGGGGTACGAGCAGTACTTC. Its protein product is CASSLARTSGGYEQYF.

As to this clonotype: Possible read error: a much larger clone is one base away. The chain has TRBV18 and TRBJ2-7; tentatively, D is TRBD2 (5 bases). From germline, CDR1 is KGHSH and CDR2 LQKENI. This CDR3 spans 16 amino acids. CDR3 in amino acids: CVSSLLVEAHSYEQYF. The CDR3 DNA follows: TGTGTCAGCTCACTCTTGGTGGAGGCACACTCCTACGAGCAGTACTTC. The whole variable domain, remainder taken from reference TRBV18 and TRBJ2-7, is NAGVMQNPRHLVRRRGQEARLRCSPMKGHSHVYWYRQLPEEGLKFMVYLQKENIIDESGMPKERFSAEFPKEGPSILRIQQVVRGDSAAYFCVSSLLVEAHSYEQYFGPGTRLTVT.

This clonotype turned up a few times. Here the CDR3 reads CASSVGQGRKTYNSPLHF. CDR3 DNA sequence: TGTGCCAGCAGTGTCGGACAGGGGAGGAAGACCTATAATTCACCCCTCCACTTT. The gene calls are TRBV2 and TRBJ1-6; 9 bases fit TRBD1. V gave up 4 bases and J gave up 2 bases; unmatched junction bases: 9. This CDR3 region has 18 residues. Looked up from germline, CDR1 is SNHLY and CDR2 is FYNNEI.

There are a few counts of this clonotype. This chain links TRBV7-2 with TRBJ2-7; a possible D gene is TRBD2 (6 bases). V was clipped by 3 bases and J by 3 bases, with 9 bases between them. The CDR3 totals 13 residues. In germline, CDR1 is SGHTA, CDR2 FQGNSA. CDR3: CASSFSGGYEQYF. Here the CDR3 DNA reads TGTGCCAGCAGCTTTTCCGGGGGCTACGAGCAGTACTTC.

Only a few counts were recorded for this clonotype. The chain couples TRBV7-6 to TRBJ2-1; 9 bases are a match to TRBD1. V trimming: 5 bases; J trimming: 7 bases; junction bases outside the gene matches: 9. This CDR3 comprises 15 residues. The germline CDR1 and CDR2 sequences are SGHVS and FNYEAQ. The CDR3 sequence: CASSPSGTGTNEQFF. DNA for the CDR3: TGTGCCAGCAGCCCCTCCGGGACAGGGACTAATGAGCAGTTCTTC.

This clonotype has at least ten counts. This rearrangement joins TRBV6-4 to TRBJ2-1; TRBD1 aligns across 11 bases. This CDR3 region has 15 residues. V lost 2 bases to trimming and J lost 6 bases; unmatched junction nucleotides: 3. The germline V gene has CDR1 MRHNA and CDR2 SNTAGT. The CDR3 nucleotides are TGTGCCAGCAGTGACAGGACAGGGGGCTTCAATGAGCAGTTCTTC. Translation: CASSDRTGGFNEQFF.

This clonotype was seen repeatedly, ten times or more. The chain's CDR3 is CSAREGREWEETQYF. CDR3 DNA: TGCAGTGCTAGAGAAGGGCGGGAATGGGAAGAGACCCAGTACTTC. The genes are TRBV20-1 and TRBJ2-5; weak D call: TRBD2 (6 bases). Per the germline V gene, CDR1 is DFQATT and CDR2 is SNEGSKA (reference sequence). Trimming shortened V by 0 bases and J by 3 bases, and 14 bases separated the two germline ends. The CDR3 contains 15 residues.

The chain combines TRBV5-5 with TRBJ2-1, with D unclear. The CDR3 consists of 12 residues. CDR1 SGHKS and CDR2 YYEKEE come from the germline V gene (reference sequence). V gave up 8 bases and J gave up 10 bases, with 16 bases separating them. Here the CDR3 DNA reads TGTGCCAGTCTCGTACCCAATGAGGAGCAGTTCTTC. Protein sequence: CASLVPNEEQFF.

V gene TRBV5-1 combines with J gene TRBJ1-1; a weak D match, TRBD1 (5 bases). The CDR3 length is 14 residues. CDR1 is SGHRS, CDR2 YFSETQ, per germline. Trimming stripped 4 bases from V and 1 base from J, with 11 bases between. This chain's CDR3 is CASSTETANTEAFF. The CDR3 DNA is TGCGCCAGCAGCACCGAGACAGCGAACACTGAAGCTTTCTTT. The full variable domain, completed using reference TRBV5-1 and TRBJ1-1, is KAGVTQTPRYLIKTRGQQVTLSCSPISGHRSVSWYQQTPGQGLQFLFEYFSETQRNKGNFPGRFSGRQFSNSRSEMNVSTLELGDSALYLCASSTETANTEAFFGQGTRLTVV.

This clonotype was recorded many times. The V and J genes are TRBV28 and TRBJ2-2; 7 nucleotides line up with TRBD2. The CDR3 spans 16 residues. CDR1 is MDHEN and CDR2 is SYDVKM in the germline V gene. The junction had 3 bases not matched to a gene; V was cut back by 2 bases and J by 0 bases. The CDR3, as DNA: TGTGCCAGCAGTTTACCGCGGGGGACGAACACCGGGGAGCTGTTTTTT. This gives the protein CASSLPRGTNTGELFF.